This T cell receptor beta chain was sequenced in a study of technical replicates of blood from a few donors. Sequencing used immunoSEQ multiplex PCR; TCRdb keeps in-frame clones, though not all of them. Here the sample spans fewer than 90,000 clones, 85% to 95% being singletons. Trimming cost V 4 bases and J 2 bases, with 6 bases left between them. In germline, CDR1 is SGHTA, CDR2 FQGTGA. The CDR3 is 13 amino acids. The sequence was obtained from a human donor in good health. This chain links TRBV7-3 with TRBJ2-1; no clear D gene. Material for sequencing was T cells isolated from PBMCs. The CDR3: CASSSTPYNEQFF. The CDR3 bases are TGTGCCAGCAGCTCCACTCCCTACAATGAGCAGTTCTTC.